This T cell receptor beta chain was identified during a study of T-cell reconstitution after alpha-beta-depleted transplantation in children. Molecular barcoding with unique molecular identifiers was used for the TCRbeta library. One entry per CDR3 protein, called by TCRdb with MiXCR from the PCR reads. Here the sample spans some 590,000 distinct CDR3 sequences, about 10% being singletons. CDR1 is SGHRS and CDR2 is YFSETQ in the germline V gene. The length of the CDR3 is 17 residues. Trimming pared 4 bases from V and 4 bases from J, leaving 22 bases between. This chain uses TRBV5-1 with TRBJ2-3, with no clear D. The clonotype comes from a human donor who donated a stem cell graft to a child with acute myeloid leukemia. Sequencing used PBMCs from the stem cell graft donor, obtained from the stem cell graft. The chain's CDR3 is CASSPTVHSPVADTQYF. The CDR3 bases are TGCGCCAGCAGCCCTACCGTCCATAGCCCCGTGGCAGATACGCAGTATTTT.